This T cell receptor beta chain was recovered during a study of chemoradiotherapy in HPV16-positive cancers. Study results and limitations: For HPV16-positive patients, expanding HPV-responsive T cells associated with longer recurrence-free survival.

TCRdb keeps only in-frame clones here, not all; method: immunoSEQ multiplex PCR. The sample lists 9,500 to 15,000 clones, 78% seen once, with over 2% in the top ten. On this clone itself: Its antigen is not identified.

Germline CDR1 is MNHNY and CDR2 is SVGAGI (reference sequence). V was cut by 4 bases and J by 1 base, with 10 bases left in between. CDR3 length: 14 residues. The sample was collected from a patient who underwent chemoradiotherapy. This receptor was identified in a human donor with HPV-associated anogenital cancer. The rearrangement uses TRBV6-6 and TRBJ1-2, with a tentative D call TRBD1 (6 bases). Here the CDR3 reads CASSWDIYNYGYTF. The CDR3 nucleotides read TGTGCCAGCAGTTGGGACATATATAACTATGGCTACACCTTC.